Reported below is one T cell receptor beta chain. What it recognizes is unknown. These data come from a study of T cells in tuberculosis. Study-level points and caveats: Classification accuracy was 87% (AUROC approximately 0.89) with the GMM-specific repertoire.

Data came from immunoSEQ multiplex PCR; TCRdb stores just in-frame clones and leaves some out. The table includes some 31,000 clones, approximately 89% detected once. The sequenced sample was PBMCs. The source of this sequence is a donor between 10 and 35 years old with latent tuberculosis or without tuberculosis infection.

The CDR3 sequence: CASSQSLGGWTSVLNEQYF. In nucleotides, the CDR3 is TGTGCCAGCAGCCAGTCTTTAGGGGGCTGGACTAGCGTCTTGAACGAGCAGTACTTC. The rearrangement links TRBV5-4 to TRBJ2-7; 9 nucleotides agree with TRBD2. CDR3 length: 19 residues. Germline CDR1 SGHNT, CDR2 YYREEE (reference sequence). Germline trimming cut 4 bases from V and 5 bases from J; bases unmatched to any gene: 22.